What follows describes a single TCR beta chain. This specimen comes from a study of control samples from healthy donors and cancer patients. The CDR3 runs 14 residues. V dropped 2 bases and J dropped 6 bases, with 13 bases sitting between them. Per germline, CDR1 KGHSH and CDR2 LQKENI. Repertoires were generated with immunoSEQ multiplex PCR, while TCRdb's copy carries only in-frame clones and drops some. The sample lists 210,000 or so clones, about nine tenths occurring once. The chain uses TRBV18 and TRBJ1-2; D gene unclear. The sequenced sample consisted of blood. The receptor was derived from a man between 25 and 39 years old in good health. The CDR3 spells CASSPGAGLDGYTF. The DNA of the CDR3 is TGTGCCAGCTCACCAGGTGCAGGCTTGGATGGCTACACCTTC.